The T cell receptor beta chain described here comes from a study of blood T cell repertoires in COVID-19. Study as a whole: There were acute and convalescent COVID-19 samples, and they came from the United States, Italy and Spain. The analysed material was cDNA or gDNA that came from T cells, B-cell-depleted T cells, or PBMCs.

Seattle cases were enrolled at active infection and followed longitudinally. TCRdb's table, derived via immunoSEQ multiplex PCR, lists solely in-frame clones and lacks some. The sample records 25,000 to 30,000 clones, 85% to 95% being singletons. The sample taken for sequencing was peripheral blood. This clonotype was sampled from a woman between 65 and 79 years old with COVID-19, enrolled during active disease.

CDR3 loop: CASGGWWDTGELFF. The CDR3 DNA sequence: TGTGCGTCAGGGGGCTGGTGGGACACCGGGGAGCTGTTTTTT. The chain uses TRBV2 and TRBJ2-2, with 8 bases lining up with TRBD1. The CDR3 extends over 14 amino acids. Germline CDR1 SNHLY, CDR2 FYNNEI. Supplemented by reference TRBV2 and TRBJ2-2, the full variable domain reads EPEVTQTPSHQVTQMGQEVILRCVPISNHLYFYWYRQILGQKVEFLVSFYNNEISEKSEIFDDQFSVERPDGSNFTLKIRSTKLEDSAMYFCASGGWWDTGELFFGEGSRLTVL.